Sequencing of this T cell receptor (beta chain) was carried out in a study of graft-versus-host responses after intestinal transplantation. The protocol was immunoSEQ multiplex PCR, while the TCRdb copy is restricted to in-frame clones and leaves out a portion. The table shows tens of thousands of clones, with about 90% occurring only once. The CDR3 has 14 residues. V was cut by 1 base and J by 0 bases, with 4 bases left in between. Germline V gene data show CDR1 as MGHRA and CDR2 as YSYEKL. This TCR derives from a human patient who received an intestinal transplant, so some T cells may come from the graft donor. The chain uses TRBV4-1 and TRBJ1-5; D not certain. Sequenced material: PBMCs, taken 98 days after intestinal transplantation. The CDR3 region has the DNA TGCGCCAGCAGCCAAGCGGTTAGCAATCAGCCCCAGCATTTT. Protein product: CASSQAVSNQPQHF.